The 8 T cell receptor beta chains in this list originate from one sample, sequenced in a study of blood T cell repertoires in COVID-19. Clones were read by immunoSEQ multiplex PCR, and TCRdb kept only the in-frame ones, dropping some. Seen here are more than 25,000 clones, around 86% observed once, and the top ten hold approximately 8%. Sequencing was carried out using peripheral blood. All receptors derive from a man aged 45-65 years with active COVID-19.

V usage is TRBV19 and J usage is TRBJ2-2; tentative D call: TRBD2 (6 bases). Germline V lookup: CDR1 LNHDA, CDR2 SQIVND (reference sequence). The CDR3 loop spans 17 amino acids. The V end was cut by 1 base, the J end by 6 bases, with 18 bases between. The CDR3 loop reads CASSIALVRELPGELFF. The CDR3, as DNA: TGTGCCAGTAGTATAGCTCTTGTCCGGGAGCTTCCCGGGGAGCTGTTTTTT.

The chain employs TRBV11-2 and TRBJ2-3; 7 nucleotides match TRBD2. This CDR3 has 19 amino acids. In germline, CDR1 is SGHAT, CDR2 FQNNGV. Trimming at V came to 0 bases and at J to 0 bases, leaving 12 bases not matched to a gene. The CDR3 region is CASSLELGRAGTSTDTQYF. The CDR3 nucleotides are TGTGCCAGCAGCTTAGAACTTGGGAGGGCCGGGACTAGCACAGATACGCAGTATTTT. The complete variable domain, with remaining parts taken from reference TRBV11-2 and TRBJ2-3, reads EAGVAQSPRYKIIEKRQSVAFWCNPISGHATLYWYQQILGQGPKLLIQFQNNGVVDDSQLPKDRFSAERLKGVDSTLKIQPAKLEDSAVYLCASSLELGRAGTSTDTQYFGPGTRLTVL.

The chain links TRBV6-2 or TRBV6-3 to TRBJ2-1; 8 nucleotides agree with TRBD1. Germline CDR1 is MNHEY and CDR2 is SVGEGT. This CDR3 comprises 15 residues. Unmatched junction bases numbered 8, after V lost 3 bases and J lost 7 bases. CDR3 sequence (DNA): TGTGCCAGCAGTTATTCCCAGGGGGCGGTGAATGAGCAGTTCTTC. Translating gives CASSYSQGAVNEQFF.

The rearrangement joins TRBV28 to TRBJ1-2; 7 nucleotides match TRBD1. CDR3 length equals 14 residues. V dropped 3 bases and J dropped 5; count of bases not matched to a gene: 6. Germline V gene data show CDR1 as MDHEN and CDR2 as SYDVKM. In DNA, the CDR3 is TGTGCCAGCAGTTTCCGAACAGGGGAGTATGGCTACACCTTC. The encoded protein is CASSFRTGEYGYTF.

The rearrangement links TRBV25-1 to TRBJ1-4; TRBD1 might be the D (6 bases). The CDR3 is 17 residues long. Trimming took off 7 bases at V and 4 bases at J, with 22 bases between the two ends. Germline V gives CDR1 MGHDK, CDR2 SYGVNS. The CDR3 spells CASKWGPPAGVNEKLFF. The CDR3 nucleotides read TGTGCCAGCAAGTGGGGGCCCCCGGCAGGCGTTAATGAAAAACTGTTTTTT. Full variable domain (missing parts from reference TRBV25-1 and TRBJ1-4): EADIYQTPRYLVIGTGKKITLECSQTMGHDKMYWYQQDPGMELHLIHYSYGVNSTEKGDLSSESTVSRIRTEHFPLTLESARPSHTSQYLCASKWGPPAGVNEKLFFGSGTQLSVL.

This rearrangement joins TRBV6-5 to TRBJ2-1; possible D gene TRBD1, 6 bases. Germline V lookup: CDR1 MNHEY, CDR2 SVGAGI. This CDR3 is 15 amino acids long. Trimming took 6 bases from V and 5 from J, leaving 17 bases between them. The CDR3 protein is CASSPGWGPDNEQFF. In DNA form, the CDR3 reads TGTGCCAGCAGCCCCGGTTGGGGGCCGGACAATGAGCAGTTCTTC.

This chain connects TRBV19 to TRBJ2-7, with a weak D call TRBD2 (6 bases). CDR3 size: 14 residues. Trimming stripped 8 bases from V and 6 bases from J, with 20 bases between. Per the germline V gene, CDR1 is LNHDA and CDR2 is SQIVND (reference sequence). CDR3 region: CASSRSYGSVEQYV. The CDR3 coding sequence is TGTGCCAGTTCCCGTAGTTACGGGAGTGTCGAGCAGTACGTC.

DNA for the CDR3: TGCGCCAGCAGCCCCGGGGGGACCAGGAGCGAGCAGTACTTC. Amino acid sequence: CASSPGGTRSEQYF. The chain recombines TRBV5-1 with TRBJ2-7; 7 positions agree with TRBD2. J was trimmed by 6 bases and V by 4 bases; bases with no gene match: 10. The CDR3 is 14 amino acids. Per the germline V gene, CDR1 is SGHRS and CDR2 is YFSETQ.